One and the same sample provided the 18 T cell receptor beta chains below, sequenced in a study of T-cell reconstitution after alpha-beta-depleted transplantation in children. TCRbeta library preparation incorporated unique molecular identifiers. TCRdb reprocessed the PCR reads with MiXCR, giving one entry per CDR3 protein. The table lists hundreds of thousands of distinct CDR3 sequences, 13% of them singletons. The material was PBMCs, obtained before TCRalphabeta/CD19-depleted stem cell transplant. The receptor set was obtained from a girl aged 2-10 years with congenital amegakaryocytic thrombocytopenia, due to receive a stem cell transplant.

Regarding this clonotype: An end of the junction does not agree with germline; a read error may underlie this. The chain has TRBV20-1 and TRBJ2-4; D might be TRBD1 (5 bases). The CDR3 is 17 amino acids. Germline V gene data show CDR1 as DFQATT and CDR2 as SNEGSKA (reference sequence). CDR3 in DNA: TGCTGTGCTGCACAGGTCGGCCTATCTCTAGCCAAAAACATTCAGTACTTC. Encoded protein: CCAAQVGLSLAKNIQYF.

This clonotype was detected ten times or more. This chain joins TRBV29-1 and TRBJ2-1, with 8 positions matching TRBD1. This CDR3 region has 13 residues. The V gene's germline CDR1 is SQVTM and CDR2 ANQGSEA. J gave up 4 bases and V 7 bases, and 6 bases lay outside the gene matches. The DNA of the CDR3 is TGCAGCGCGGCGCGGACAGGGTACAATGAGCAGTTCTTC. It encodes CSAARTGYNEQFF.

This clonotype was recorded many times. This chain links TRBV29-1 with TRBJ1-2; weak D call: TRBD1 (5 bases). Germline V gene sequence: CDR1 SQVTM, CDR2 ANQGSEA. Between the trimmed V and J ends, which lost 2 bases and 6 bases, there was a span of 7 bases. The CDR3 is made up of 11 amino acids. The CDR3 sequence: CSVEWGNGYTF. CDR3 nucleotide sequence: TGCAGCGTTGAATGGGGGAATGGCTACACCTTC.

In this sample, this clonotype turned up many times. The J gene is TRBJ2-1, the V gene TRBV20-1; a possible D gene is TRBD2 (6 bases). CDR1 and CDR2 from the germline V gene are DFQATT and SNEGSKA (reference sequence). The CDR3 consists of 14 residues. Written as DNA, the CDR3 is TGCAGCGCTTTCCAGCGGGCATCCTACAATGAGCAGTTCTTC. Amino acids: CSAFQRASYNEQFF.

DNA for the CDR3: TGCAGTGCTACAGATCCCCAAGAGACCCAGTACTTC. It encodes CSATDPQETQYF. This rearrangement joins TRBV20-1 to TRBJ2-5; D is unresolved. This CDR3 is 12 amino acids long. CDR1 DFQATT and CDR2 SNEGSKA come from the germline V gene (reference sequence). V dropped 4 bases and J dropped 1 base, with 7 bases sitting between them.

On this clonotype itself: This sequence may be a read error, since a much larger clone differs from it by one base. The chain couples TRBV10-3 to TRBJ2-5; 11 positions match TRBD2. The V gene's germline CDR1 is ENHRY and CDR2 SYGVKD. This CDR3 comprises 14 residues. Written as DNA, the CDR3 is TGTACCACCACTAGCGGGAGAAGAGAAGAGACCCAGTACTTC. This sequence encodes CTTTSGRREETQYF.

The chain is built from TRBV20-1 and TRBJ1-2, with D possibly being TRBD1 (6 bases). Trimming removed 4 bases at V and 8 bases at J, with 20 bases between. CDR1 DFQATT and CDR2 SNEGSKA come from the germline V gene (reference sequence). The CDR3 has 14 amino acids. The CDR3 DNA is TGCAGTGCTACTCAACTCCGGGGGCCAGGGGGCTACACCTTC. Amino acid sequence: CSATQLRGPGGYTF.

This clonotype was detected only a few times. The rearrangement joins TRBV7-9 to TRBJ2-1, with D tentatively TRBD1 (5 bases). V was cut by 5 bases and J by 0 bases, with 17 bases left in between. The CDR3 has 17 residues. Germline CDR1 SEHNR, CDR2 FQNEAQ (reference sequence). The chain's CDR3 is CASSTRTKVSSYNEQFF. Written as DNA, the CDR3 is TGTGCCAGCAGCACCCGGACAAAGGTGAGCTCCTACAATGAGCAGTTCTTC.

The CDR3 DNA reads as TGCAGTGCTAGCGGGGGCGGGATCAATGAGCAGTTCTTC. Translation gives CSASGGGINEQFF. This sequence joins TRBV20-1 and TRBJ2-1; D may correspond to TRBD1 or TRBD2 (6 bases each). Germline values: CDR1 DFQATT, CDR2 SNEGSKA (reference sequence). The CDR3 runs to 13 residues. V was cut by 3 bases and J by 6 bases, with 12 bases left in between.

This clonotype was counted between two and nine times. This sequence joins TRBV7-2 and TRBJ1-2; D gene uncertain. Germline V gives CDR1 SGHTA, CDR2 FQGNSA. The CDR3 length is 12 residues. Trimming removed 3 bases at V and 8 bases at J, with 10 bases between. The CDR3 DNA follows: TGTGCCAGCAGCTTCCCTTCGGTGGGCTACACCTTC. As protein: CASSFPSVGYTF.

Only a few counts were recorded for this clonotype. This chain links TRBV12-3 or TRBV12-4 with TRBJ2-1; D is perhaps TRBD2 (5 bases). This CDR3 spans 15 amino acids. V lost 3 bases, J lost 7 bases, and 16 bases lay in between. The DNA of the CDR3 is TGTGCCAGCAGTTTGGATTACCGAGCGGTTAATGAGCAGTTCTTC. This gives the protein CASSLDYRAVNEQFF.

This clonotype has a count of ten or more. The chain couples TRBV29-1 to TRBJ2-1; D is perhaps TRBD2 (7 bases). Trimming stripped 5 bases from V and 6 bases from J, with 11 bases between. The CDR3 consists of 12 residues. CDR1 is SQVTM and CDR2 is ANQGSEA in the germline V gene. The DNA for the CDR3 is TGCAGCGTTCTAGCGGACAGCAATGAGCAGTTCTTC. Amino acid sequence: CSVLADSNEQFF.

This clonotype was found many times. This chain links TRBV29-1 with TRBJ2-7, with 7 bases matching TRBD1. CDR3 length: 13 amino acids. Germline V gene data show CDR1 as SQVTM and CDR2 as ANQGSEA. V shed 4 bases and J 4 bases; nucleotides not matched to a gene: 7. For the CDR3, the DNA is TGCAGCGTTGCTCCGGGACAGCGGTACGAGCAGTACTTC. Residues: CSVAPGQRYEQYF.

This clonotype was counted many times. This rearrangement joins TRBV28 to TRBJ2-5; D remains unclear. Germline values: CDR1 MDHEN, CDR2 SYDVKM. V lost 7 bases to trimming and J lost 4 bases, with 13 bases between them. The CDR3 spans 13 residues. CDR3 sequence (DNA): TGTGCCAGCAAAGTATTAGGGATAGAGACCCAGTACTTC. Translation gives CASKVLGIETQYF.

This clonotype has just a few counts. The chain combines TRBV10-3 with TRBJ1-1, with D possibly matching TRBD1 (5 bases). V was clipped by 0 bases and J by 7 bases, with 15 bases between them. Germline loops: CDR1 ENHRY, CDR2 SYGVKD. The CDR3 extends over 15 amino acids. CDR3 amino acids: CAISESRGVNLEAFF. In DNA, the CDR3 is TGTGCCATCAGTGAGTCGCGGGGGGTGAACCTTGAAGCTTTCTTT.

V and J are TRBV21-1 and TRBJ2-3; TRBD2 is the table's D call and was not checked against the DNA. TRBV21-1 is a known pseudogene. The CDR3 sequence is 16 residues long. CDR3 protein: CANSIIAGVYTDTQYF. CDR3 coding DNA: TGTGCCAACAGTATAATAGCGGGAGTTTACACAGATACGCAGTATTTT.

J is TRBJ2-2 and V is TRBV11-3; 10 nucleotides line up with TRBD2. V was clipped by 1 base and J by 6 bases; unmatched bases: 8. The CDR3 totals 17 residues. Germline CDR1 is SGHNT and CDR2 is YENEEA. CDR3 protein: CASSLGPSGRAAGELFF. CDR3 sequence (DNA): TGTGCCAGCAGCTTAGGCCCGAGCGGGAGGGCTGCCGGGGAGCTGTTTTTT.

The V gene is TRBV7-2, the J gene TRBJ2-1; tentatively, D is TRBD2 (6 bases). CDR3 length: 15 residues. Germline loops: CDR1 SGHTA, CDR2 FQGNSA. The V and J ends lost 5 bases and 2 bases respectively, with 13 bases between them. CDR3 sequence: CASSPQPGAYNEQFF. In DNA, the CDR3 is TGTGCCAGCAGCCCTCAGCCGGGGGCCTACAATGAGCAGTTCTTC.